Reported below is one TCR beta chain. What this receptor recognizes is not known. No base quality information exists; no much larger clone differs at one position. The germline V gene provides CDR1 SGHTA and CDR2 FQGNSA. V sheds 5 bases and J sheds 5 bases, leaving 12 bases between their ends. The CDR3 covers 13 residues, taking in both the cysteine and the phenylalanine. The only DNA kept is the CDR3, 39 bases in frame from the first base. This entry is derived from a study of blood T cells in healthy people across ages (dated by TCRdb to about 2015). In the study overall: Template switching captured roughly one uniquely barcoded TCR beta cDNA molecule per two T cells in model experiments. To avoid experimental bias, donors of different ages were spread randomly across the sequencing lanes. For two donors (one aged 18 to 29 and one aged 80 or older), the study analyzed two additional independent replicas of 1 million unique cDNA reads from the same blood draw. Four age groups were formed from the donors: young (average around 15 years), middle-aged (around 39), aged (62) and long-lived (82). To track age-related changes in TCR beta repertoire diversity, the study relied on deep sequencing normalized with unique cDNA molecular identifiers.

Findings and caveats that apply to the study as a whole: Because profiling used bulk unsorted PBMCs, naive and antigen-experienced compartments could not be compared conclusively. Estimates of total diversity from one million sequenced T cells were regarded as lower bounds and underestimates. A strong correlation was found between observed TCR beta diversity and the percentage of naive T cells measured by flow cytometry. Compared with the aged group, the long-lived group had more naive CD4+ T cells, fewer expanded clones and increased TCR diversity, suggesting age selection. As age increased, observed TCR beta diversity per million T cells dropped in a roughly linear way, and a significant reduction was already evident by age roughly 36. The CMV infection status of donors was not known, potentially confounding age-related changes in expanded clonotypes.

Library construction relied on 5' RACE. Sequencing used an Illumina HiSeq 2500. A second PCR of roughly 6 to 12 cycles was performed with a sample-barcoded 5' primer and a J-beta primer mix. A unique molecular identifier was introduced onto each TCR beta cDNA molecule by a template-switch 5' adaptor carrying 12 random nucleotides. Each sample yielded at least 3 million CDR3-containing paired-end reads. First-strand cDNA was synthesized from all RNA with the Mint cDNA synthesis kit, primed by a TRBC-specific oligonucleotide. All cDNA was treated with uracil-DNA glycosylase and then went through a first 18-cycle PCR with the universal primers M1SS and BC2_uni_R. Processing in the source paper ran as follows. Each sample was normalized by randomly selecting 1 million high-quality reads, each carrying a distinct molecular identifier. Reads with shared molecular identifiers were discarded instead of being binned into consensus sequences. MiTCR, with a Q25 quality threshold and the strictest error-elimination algorithm, was used for CDR3 identification, clonotype clustering and error correction. Lower-bound total TCR beta diversity was estimated with a nonparametric unseen species model using Euler transformation. The public sequencing data were trimmed at Q25 with fastp and processed into clonotypes with MiXCR by TCRdb, which kept only in-frame beta chains. CDR3 protein duplicates are merged, each entry listing the most common genes and DNA. TCRdb's processing, not the study's, gives the V and J calls here. This sample holds just over 1 million distinct CDR3 sequences; more than 35% were observed only once. The leading ten clones occupy 18% of the sample.

Systemically healthy Caucasian individuals from Russia, around 39 in total and aged about 6 to 90 years, were included as donors. Ten milliliters of peripheral blood were drawn from each donor into EDTA-treated Vacutainer tubes. Ficoll-Paque density-gradient centrifugation was used to isolate PBMCs, with at least 6.5 million per sample. Trizol reagent was used to extract total RNA from the PBMCs, yielding at least 6 micrograms per sample. Naive CD45RAhigh/CD27high T cell percentages were measured by flow cytometry on a PBMC aliquot from every donor. The rearrangement joined TRBV7-2 to TRBJ2-5; matching of 6 bases hints at TRBD1 as the D gene. The specimen was blood. The clonotype originates from a woman in her sixties or seventies in good health. Read as DNA, the sequence is TGTGCCAGCAGCGTACCAGGGGTGGAGACCCAGTACTTC. It encodes CASSVPGVETQYF.